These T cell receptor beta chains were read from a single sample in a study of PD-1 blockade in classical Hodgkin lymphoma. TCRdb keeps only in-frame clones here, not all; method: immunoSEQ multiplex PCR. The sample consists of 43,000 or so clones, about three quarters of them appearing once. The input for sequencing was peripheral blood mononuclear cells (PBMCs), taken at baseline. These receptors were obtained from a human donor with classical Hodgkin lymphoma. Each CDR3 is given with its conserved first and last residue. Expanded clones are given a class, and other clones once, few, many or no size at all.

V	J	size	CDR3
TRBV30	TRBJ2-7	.	CAWSVGHSYEQYF
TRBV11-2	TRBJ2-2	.	CASRPVGGGGAGELFF
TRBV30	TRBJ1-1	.	CAWSLGQGSEAFF
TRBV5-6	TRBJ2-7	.	CASTTGGYEQYF
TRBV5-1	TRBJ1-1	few	CASRSVNTEAFF
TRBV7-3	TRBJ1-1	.	CASSLHRNTEAFF
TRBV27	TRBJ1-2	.	CASSWDSDPYGYTF
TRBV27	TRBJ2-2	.	CASGGRGPTGELFF
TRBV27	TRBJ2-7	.	CASGRSFSGAYEQYF
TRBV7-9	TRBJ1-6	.	CASSLSGLPNSPLHF
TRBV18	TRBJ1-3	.	CASSPGQGGNTIYF
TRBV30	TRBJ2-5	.	CAWNLVRTETQYF
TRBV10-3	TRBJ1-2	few	CAISESGGHLNYGYTF
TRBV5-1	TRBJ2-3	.	CASSPLAGGADTQYF
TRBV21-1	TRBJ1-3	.	CASSAAAACSGNTIYF
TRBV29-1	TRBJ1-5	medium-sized	CSVEGQGNQPQHF
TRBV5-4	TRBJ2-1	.	CASSPGTFPEFF
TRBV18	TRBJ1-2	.	CASTPGGAGYTF
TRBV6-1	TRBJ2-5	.	CASSEPALAEETQYF
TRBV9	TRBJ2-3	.	CASSVVERSTDTQYF
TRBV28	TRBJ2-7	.	CASSLTEQYF
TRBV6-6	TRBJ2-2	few	CASSRGVTNTGELFF
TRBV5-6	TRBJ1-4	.	CASSGGTALGEKLFF
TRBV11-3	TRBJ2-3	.	CASSPGFTDTQYF
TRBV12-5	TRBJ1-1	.	CASGLVWGGGTEAFF
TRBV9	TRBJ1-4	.	CASSVFGHWNEKLFF
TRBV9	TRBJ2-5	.	CASSVAVVGETQYF
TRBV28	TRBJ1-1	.	CASSQGVSGTEAFF
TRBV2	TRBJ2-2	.	CASTQINTGELFF
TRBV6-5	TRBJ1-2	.	CASSYRVGSYTF
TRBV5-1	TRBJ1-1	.	CASSLEQGRTEAFF
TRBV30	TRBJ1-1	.	CARTKVMNTEAFF
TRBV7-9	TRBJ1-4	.	CASSSPGAGEKLFF
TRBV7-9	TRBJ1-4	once	CASSLGAPTGEKLFF
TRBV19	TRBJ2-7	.	CASSTLDTRLYEQYF
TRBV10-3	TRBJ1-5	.	CAISGSYSNQPQHF
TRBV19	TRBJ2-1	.	CASTISWSSYNEQFF
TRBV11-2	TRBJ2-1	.	CASSLGTGRYNEQFF
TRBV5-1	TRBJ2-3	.	CASSFGYGGSSTDTQYF
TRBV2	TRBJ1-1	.	CASKPTGVQAFF
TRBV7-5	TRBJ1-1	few	CVRSFVQGSPPRYMNTEAFF
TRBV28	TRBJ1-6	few	CASSTSGTYSPLHF
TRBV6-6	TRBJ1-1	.	CASRMNTEAFF
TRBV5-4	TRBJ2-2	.	CASSLAGAGTGELFF
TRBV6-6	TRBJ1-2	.	CASSYRGLDGYTF
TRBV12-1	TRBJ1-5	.	CASSSSESPRQPQHF
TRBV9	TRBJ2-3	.	CASSGPRQGADTQYF
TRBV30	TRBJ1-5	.	CAWSTSGGNQPQHF
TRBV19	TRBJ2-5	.	CASSPVNSGRGETQYF
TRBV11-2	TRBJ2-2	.	CASSLADRGLGGELFF
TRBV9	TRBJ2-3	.	CASSVVAGRTDTQYF
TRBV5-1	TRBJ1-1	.	CASSLQARTEAFF
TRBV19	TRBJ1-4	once	CASSIRGREKLFF
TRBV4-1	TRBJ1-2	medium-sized	CASSQTTTGGGYGYTF
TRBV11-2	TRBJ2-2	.	CASSSPAGYTGELFF